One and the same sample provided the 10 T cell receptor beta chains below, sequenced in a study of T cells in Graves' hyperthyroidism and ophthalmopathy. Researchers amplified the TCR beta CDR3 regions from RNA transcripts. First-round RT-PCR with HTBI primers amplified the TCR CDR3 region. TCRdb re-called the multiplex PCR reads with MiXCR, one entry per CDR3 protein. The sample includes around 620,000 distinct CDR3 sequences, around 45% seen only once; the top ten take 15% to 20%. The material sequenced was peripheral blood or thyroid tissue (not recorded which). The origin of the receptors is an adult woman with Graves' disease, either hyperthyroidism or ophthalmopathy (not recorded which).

CDR3 DNA sequence: TGTGCCAGCAGCTTGGGGGACAGTGGTGAAGCTTTCTTT. This translates into CASSLGDSGEAFF. The chain combines TRBV11-2 with TRBJ1-1; 7 bases fit TRBD1. CDR3 length equals 13 residues. The germline gives CDR1 SGHAT, CDR2 FQNNGV. The V and J ends lost 3 bases and 7 bases, in that order; junction bases with no gene match: 5.

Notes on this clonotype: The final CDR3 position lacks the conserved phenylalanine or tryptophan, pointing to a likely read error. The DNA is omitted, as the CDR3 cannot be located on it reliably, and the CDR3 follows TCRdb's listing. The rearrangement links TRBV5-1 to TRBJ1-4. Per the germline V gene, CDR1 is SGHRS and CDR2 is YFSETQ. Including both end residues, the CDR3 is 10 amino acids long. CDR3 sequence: CASSSEGTNY.

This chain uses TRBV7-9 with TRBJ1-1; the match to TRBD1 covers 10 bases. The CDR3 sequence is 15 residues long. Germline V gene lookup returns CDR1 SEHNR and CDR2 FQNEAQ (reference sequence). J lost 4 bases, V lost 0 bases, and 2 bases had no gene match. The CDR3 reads CASSLAGQGTTEAFF. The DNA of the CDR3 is TGTGCCAGCAGCTTAGCGGGACAGGGGACCACTGAAGCTTTCTTT. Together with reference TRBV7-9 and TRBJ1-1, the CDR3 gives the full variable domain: DTGVSQNPRHKITKRGQNVTFRCDPISEHNRLYWYRQTLGQGPEFLTYFQNEAQLEKSRLLSDRFSAERPKGSFSTLEIQRTEQGDSAMYLCASSLAGQGTTEAFFGQGTRLTVV.

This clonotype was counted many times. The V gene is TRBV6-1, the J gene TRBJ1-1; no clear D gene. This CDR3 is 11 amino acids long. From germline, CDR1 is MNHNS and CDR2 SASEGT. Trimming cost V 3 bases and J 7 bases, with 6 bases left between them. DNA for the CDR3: TGTGCCAGCAGTGAGATGGGTGAAGCTTTCTTT. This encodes CASSEMGEAFF.

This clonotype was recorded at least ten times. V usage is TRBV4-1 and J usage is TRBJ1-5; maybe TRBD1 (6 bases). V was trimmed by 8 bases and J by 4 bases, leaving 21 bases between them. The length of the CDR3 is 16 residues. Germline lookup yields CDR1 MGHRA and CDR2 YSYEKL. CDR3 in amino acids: CASQLGPGQHNQPQHF. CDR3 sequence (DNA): TGCGCCAGCCAACTTGGGCCCGGACAGCATAATCAGCCCCAGCATTTT.

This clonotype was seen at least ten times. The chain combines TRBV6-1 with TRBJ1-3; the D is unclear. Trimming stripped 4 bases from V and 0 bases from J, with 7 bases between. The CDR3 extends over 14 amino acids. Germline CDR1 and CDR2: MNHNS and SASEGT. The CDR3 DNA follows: TGTGCCAGCAGTGTCGATCACTCTGGAAACACCATATATTTT. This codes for CASSVDHSGNTIYF.

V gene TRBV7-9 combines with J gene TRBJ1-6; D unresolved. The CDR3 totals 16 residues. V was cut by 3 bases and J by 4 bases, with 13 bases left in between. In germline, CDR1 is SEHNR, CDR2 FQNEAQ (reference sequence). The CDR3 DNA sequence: TGTGCCAGCAGCTTGATTGTAACAGCTTATAATTCACCCCTCCACTTT. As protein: CASSLIVTAYNSPLHF.

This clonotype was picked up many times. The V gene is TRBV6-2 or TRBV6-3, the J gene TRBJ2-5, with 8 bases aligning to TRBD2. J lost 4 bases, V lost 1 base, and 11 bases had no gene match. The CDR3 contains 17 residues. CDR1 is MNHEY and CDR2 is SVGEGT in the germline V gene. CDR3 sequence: CASSYWGAGVKVETQYF. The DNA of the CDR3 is TGTGCCAGCAGTTACTGGGGAGCGGGAGTAAAAGTAGAGACCCAGTACTTC.

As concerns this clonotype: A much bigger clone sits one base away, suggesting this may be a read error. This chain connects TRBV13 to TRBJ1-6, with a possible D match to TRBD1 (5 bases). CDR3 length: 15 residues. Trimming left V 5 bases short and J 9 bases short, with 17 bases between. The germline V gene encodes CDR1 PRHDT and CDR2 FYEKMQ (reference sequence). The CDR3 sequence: CASSRVSGVGSPLHF. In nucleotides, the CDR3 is TGTGCCAGCAGCCGAGTATCGGGGGTGGGTTCACCCCTCCACTTT.

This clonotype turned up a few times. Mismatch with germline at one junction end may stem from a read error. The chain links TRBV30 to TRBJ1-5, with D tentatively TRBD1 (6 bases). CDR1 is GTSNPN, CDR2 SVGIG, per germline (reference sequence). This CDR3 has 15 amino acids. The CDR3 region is CAWSATGRGNQPQHF. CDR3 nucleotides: TGTGCCTGGAGTGCCACAGGGAGGGGTAATCAACCCCAGCATTTT.